The T cell receptor beta chain under discussion was sequenced for a study of blood T cell repertoires in COVID-19. Study-level information: The United States, Italy and Spain supplied acute and convalescent COVID-19 samples. Sources were T cells, B-cell-depleted T cells, or PBMCs; the material itself was cDNA or gDNA.

As processed by the authors: Using reference gene primer amplification, nucleated cell counts were estimated. The repertoire was sequenced with immunoSEQ multiplex PCR; TCRdb's copy has only in-frame clones and lacks some. The V and J calls and clone size are taken from that table; D and trimming were inferred from the DNA. The table shows around 270,000 clones, with 86% occurring only once. Looked up from germline, CDR1 is SGHKS and CDR2 is YYEKEE (reference sequence). The CDR3 runs to 14 residues. V shed 4 bases and J shed 0 bases, with 11 bases lying between them. Sequencing input: peripheral blood. The TCR originated in a man in his forties who had recovered from COVID-19. The chain uses TRBV5-5 and TRBJ2-7; the D gene is possibly TRBD1 (5 bases). CDR3 amino acids: CASSDRTSSYEQYF. The CDR3 DNA reads as TGTGCCAGCAGCGATAGGACAAGCTCCTACGAGCAGTACTTC.